The rows below give T cell receptor beta chains drawn from one sample of a study of T cells in Graves' hyperthyroidism and ophthalmopathy. TCRdb analysed the multiplex PCR reads with MiXCR anew, one entry per CDR3 protein. The table records 650,000 to 800,000 distinct CDR3 sequences, roughly 45% of them present only once. The sequenced material came from peripheral blood or thyroid tissue (not recorded which). The source is an adult man with Graves' disease, either hyperthyroidism or ophthalmopathy (not recorded which). CDR3s include the opening cysteine and the closing phenylalanine or tryptophan. The order of the fields is D gene, clone size, V gene, J gene, CDR3 DNA, CDR3 protein. D genes are given only for firm matches. Size is stated for part of the rows, as once, few or many counts, or as a class when the clone is expanded.

NA,NA,TRBV7-2,TRBJ1-2,TGCGCCAGCAGCCAAGTTTTAGGCGGGCTTTCCGATGGCTACACCTTC,CASSQVLGGLSDGYTF
TRBD1,many,TRBV7-2,TRBJ2-7,TGTGCCAGCAGCCACGCAGGGACAGGGGTATTGTACGAGCAGTACTTC,CASSHAGTGVLYEQYF
TRBD2,NA,TRBV7-9,TRBJ2-7,TGTGCCAGCAGATCCGGACTAGCGGGGGTAAGCTCCTACGAGCAGTACTTC,CASRSGLAGVSSYEQYF
NA,NA,TRBV19,TRBJ2-7,TGTGCCAGTAGTATAGGAATAGGAGCCTACGAGCAGTACTTC,CASSIGIGAYEQYF
TRBD2,NA,TRBV9,TRBJ2-7,TGTGCCAGCAGCCGGGAAGGACTAGCGAGTTCCAACGAGCAGTACTTC,CASSREGLASSNEQYF
NA,few,TRBV4-1,TRBJ2-5,TGTGCCAGCACCACTTCAACGGATGGGGAGACCCAGTACTTC,CASTTSTDGETQYF
NA,NA,TRBV13,TRBJ1-2,TGTGCCAGCAGCTCCACCCTTGACCGGAAAAACTATGGCTACACCTTC,CASSSTLDRKNYGYTF
NA,NA,TRBV2,TRBJ1-2,TGTGCCAGCACATCCCAGGGTTCGGTCGGTGGCTACACCTTC,CASTSQGSVGGYTF
TRBD1,NA,TRBV7-9,TRBJ1-6,TGTGCCAGCGGCTACCGGGACAGGGTTCGGTCACCCCTCCACTTT,CASGYRDRVRSPLHF
NA,NA,TRBV11-1,TRBJ1-1,TGTGCCAGCAGCCGAGATCTGGGGGACCGACTGGGAGCTTTCTTT,CASSRDLGDRLGAFF
NA,few,TRBV6-5,TRBJ2-7,TGTGCCAGCAGGGGACCAACCTACGAGCAGTACTTC,CASRGPTYEQYF
NA,many,TRBV29-1,TRBJ1-6,TGCAGCGTTGTGGACACGCTAAATTCACCCCTCCACTTT,CSVVDTLNSPLHF
NA,once,TRBV15,TRBJ2-5,TGTGCCACCAGCATACGTACAGGGGGACTAGAGGAGACCCAGTACTTC,CATSIRTGGLEETQYF
NA,many,TRBV7-9,TRBJ2-7,TGTGCCAGCAGCTTAAGGGACGTACCCTCCTACGAGCAGTACTTC,CASSLRDVPSYEQYF
NA,NA,TRBV20-1,TRBJ2-2,TGCAGTGCTAATTTTGGGGGGACCGGGGAGCTGTTTTTT,CSANFGGTGELFF
NA,many,TRBV2,TRBJ1-6,TGTGCCAGCAGTGCGTTTGCTGTAGGGAATTCACCCCTCCACTTT,CASSAFAVGNSPLHF
TRBD1,NA,TRBV2,TRBJ1-1,TGTGCCAGCAGTGCCAGGGGGATGGACACTGAAGCCTTCTTT,CASSARGMDTEAFF
TRBD1,NA,TRBV7-9,TRBJ1-2,TGTGCCAGCAGCCCCGTGGGGGACAGGGGGCAGGCCGGCTACACCTTC,CASSPVGDRGQAGYTF
TRBD1,few,TRBV19,TRBJ1-2,TGTGCCAGTCATCCACCGGGACAGCTTAACTATGGCTACACCTTC,CASHPPGQLNYGYTF
NA,few,TRBV14,TRBJ2-5,TGTGCCAGCAGCCAAACTCTAACGTACCAAGAGACCCAGTACTTC,CASSQTLTYQETQYF
NA,NA,TRBV7-8,TRBJ2-7,TGTGCCAGCAGCTTCAATCCGGGACCTTACTACGAGCAGTACTTC,CASSFNPGPYYEQYF
NA,few,TRBV7-8,TRBJ1-3,TGTGCCAGCAGCTTAGCGCTCCAAAGGGGTAGAAACACCATATATTTT,CASSLALQRGRNTIYF
NA,few,TRBV20-1,TRBJ2-7,TGCAGTGCTAGAGACCCGGGACCACAAGGGTCCTACGAGCAGTACTTC,CSARDPGPQGSYEQYF
NA,NA,TRBV12-3/TRBV12-4,TRBJ1-5,TGTGCCAGCAGTTACTCGGAAGGGGATGGTCAGCCCCAGCATTTT,CASSYSEGDGQPQHF
NA,few,TRBV19,TRBJ1-5,TGTGCCAGTAGTATAGTCAACGGGTATCAGCCCCAGCATTTT,CASSIVNGYQPQHF
NA,NA,TRBV2,TRBJ1-4,TGTGCCAGCAGCAACAAACTGTTTTTT,CASSNKLFF
NA,NA,TRBV2,TRBJ1-5,TGTGCCAGCAGTCCAGCCGGGAAAGGGGCCAATCAGCCCCAGCATTTT,CASSPAGKGANQPQHF
NA,NA,TRBV7-8,TRBJ1-5,TGCGCCAGCAGCCAGGGGAACACTGGCAATCAGCCCCAGCATTTT,CASSQGNTGNQPQHF
TRBD1,NA,TRBV2,TRBJ1-6,TGTGCCAGCAGGGTGACAGGGGAGGGTTCACCCCTCCACTTT,CASRVTGEGSPLHF
NA,NA,TRBV15,TRBJ1-1,TGTGCCACCAGCAGAGATCGGCAAGCCATGAACACTGAAGCTTTCTTT,CATSRDRQAMNTEAFF
NA,many,TRBV10-2,TRBJ1-1,TGCGCCAGCAGTGCGGCAGGAGAGAACACTGAAGCTTTCTTT,CASSAAGENTEAFF
TRBD1,many,TRBV29-1,TRBJ1-4,TGCAGCGTTGAAGATGGGACAGGGCGAGAAAAACTGTTTTTT,CSVEDGTGREKLFF
NA,NA,TRBV20-1,TRBJ1-4,TGCAGTGCTTCCGACAGTGTTAATGAAAAACTGTTTTTT,CSASDSVNEKLFF
TRBD2,NA,TRBV10-2,TRBJ2-5,TGCGCCAGCAGTGCTGAACTAGCGGGCCGGCAAGAGACCCAGTACTTC,CASSAELAGRQETQYF
NA,few,TRBV19,TRBJ1-5,TGTGCCAGTAGAGGGGGTGGGGGGCGAGGACAGCCCCAGCATTTT,CASRGGGGRGQPQHF
TRBD1,NA,TRBV25-1,TRBJ1-2,TGTGCCAGCATCCCGCCGGGACAGGGGGCTCTTACCTATGGCTACACCTTC,CASIPPGQGALTYGYTF
NA,NA,TRBV25-1,TRBJ2-7,TGTGCCAGCAGTGACCCGAGGAGGGCCTACGAGCAGTACTTC,CASSDPRRAYEQYF
NA,many,TRBV2,TRBJ1-2,TGTGCCAGCAGTGAGGGCAGTAACTATGGCTACACCTTC,CASSEGSNYGYTF
TRBD1,NA,TRBV27,TRBJ1-2,TGTGCCAGCAGTCAGGGGGGATTGAATGGCTACACCTTC,CASSQGGLNGYTF
NA,NA,TRBV10-3,TRBJ2-2,TGTGCCATCAGTGAGTCAGCGACCGGGGAGCTGTTTTTT,CAISESATGELFF
TRBD2,few,TRBV7-3,TRBJ2-5,TGTGCCAGCAGCTTATGGGGGGGTAATAGCGGTATCCAAGAGACCCAGTACTTC,CASSLWGGNSGIQETQYF
TRBD2,NA,TRBV20-1,TRBJ2-5,TGCAGTGCTAAGGGACTAGCGGGGGGGCAAGAGACCCAGTACTTC,CSAKGLAGGQETQYF
NA,few,TRBV20-1,TRBJ1-6,TGCAGTGCTACAAGGTTGGGTACAGGGAACTCCTATAATTCACCCCTCCACTTT,CSATRLGTGNSYNSPLHF
NA,NA,TRBV7-9,TRBJ2-7,TGTGCCAGCAGAACTCGGGGCAGAAGGGAGTACGAGCAGTACTTC,CASRTRGRREYEQYF
TRBD2,NA,TRBV7-9,TRBJ2-7,TGTGCCAGCAGCCAAGCTGGGACTAGCGGTCTCTACGAGCAGTACTTC,CASSQAGTSGLYEQYF
NA,NA,TRBV10-2,TRBJ2-7,TGCGCCAGCAGCAGCCCCGAGGGTGGGTCCTACGAGCAGTACTTC,CASSSPEGGSYEQYF
NA,NA,TRBV19,TRBJ1-2,TGTGCCAGTAGTATGGGAATGACAGCTGGCTACACCTTC,CASSMGMTAGYTF
NA,many,TRBV29-1,TRBJ1-2,TGCAGCGTTGAAACAGGTGGTTACTATGGCTACACCTTC,CSVETGGYYGYTF
NA,NA,TRBV20-1,TRBJ1-1,TGCAGTGCCAGTATGGTGCAGTATGAAGCTTTCTTT,CSASMVQYEAFF
NA,many,TRBV25-1,TRBJ1-2,TGTGCCAGCAGTGAGGGGGATGGCTACACCTTC,CASSEGDGYTF
NA,NA,TRBV19,TRBJ1-3,TGTGCCAGTAGTATTGCGTCGGGACGGGATGGCTACACCATATATTTT,CASSIASGRDGYTIYF
TRBD1,few,TRBV20-1,TRBJ2-5,TGCAGTGCTAGGGGGGGACAGGGCTTTATGGGCCAAGAGACCCAGTACTTC,CSARGGQGFMGQETQYF